This T cell receptor beta chain was obtained from a study of cytomegalovirus exposure and HLA in healthy donors. PCR employed 60 Vbeta and 13 Jbeta primers. TCRdb's table, derived via immunoSEQ multiplex PCR, lists solely in-frame clones and lacks some. The sample lists around 130,000 clones, 75% to 85% occurring once. Trimming left V 6 bases short and J 2 bases short, with 9 bases between. The CDR3 is made up of 13 amino acids. Germline V gene data show CDR1 as SNHLY and CDR2 as FYNNEI. About this clone itself: Its antigen is unknown.

The study's findings and limits: Later on, an analysis tied over 15,000 TCR beta sequences to HLA alleles at 0.05 false discovery rate. Using the classifier, cytomegalovirus status was reportedly diagnosed with high specificity and sensitivity. Cytomegalovirus association was listed for 164 TCR beta chains.

J is TRBJ2-3 and V is TRBV2; D perhaps matches TRBD2 (6 bases). The source material was PBMCs. The TCR comes from a woman aged 35 to 49 in good health and CMV-seropositive. This chain's CDR3 is CASRRTNTDTQYF. DNA of the CDR3: TGTGCCAGCAGAAGGACTAACACAGATACGCAGTATTTT. Full variable domain (rest looked up from reference TRBV2 and TRBJ2-3): EPEVTQTPSHQVTQMGQEVILRCVPISNHLYFYWYRQILGQKVEFLVSFYNNEISEKSEIFDDQFSVERPDGSNFTLKIRSTKLEDSAMYFCASRRTNTDTQYFGPGTRLTVL.